These 4 T cell receptor beta chains were all obtained from the same sample, sequenced in a study of blood T cell repertoires in COVID-19 (dated by TCRdb to 2020 to 2021). Libraries were constructed by the immunoSEQ multiplex PCR assay. Entries here come from immuneACCESS through TCRdb and include only in-frame sequences with V and J called. Some clones fail to appear in such tables; in the studies checked, an unresolved V gene covers under half of the shortfall, and the cause of the remainder is unknown. This sample comprises about 320,000 clones, 90% of them detected only once. The ten largest clones add up to 3.9% of the sample. Sequenced sample: PBMCs or T cells enriched from blood (not recorded which). These receptors came from a young woman who had been exposed to COVID-19.

There are a few counts of this clone. The V gene is TRBV10-3, the J gene TRBJ2-5, with D maybe TRBD1 (5 bases). CDR3 length equals 12 residues. Germline V CDR1 and CDR2: ENHRY, SYGVKD. V was cut by 6 bases and J by 5 bases, with 10 bases left in between. The CDR3 bases are TGTGCCATCAGAGGGGTGGGGGAGACCCAGTACTTC. This gives the protein CAIRGVGETQYF.

The chain links TRBV6-5 to TRBJ1-5; 9 bases are a match to TRBD1. Germline CDR1 reads MNHEY; CDR2 reads SVGAGI. This CDR3 comprises 15 residues. V shed 0 bases and J 6 bases; nucleotides not matched to a gene: 3. CDR3 residues: CASSYSTTGGQPQHF. The CDR3 DNA reads TGTGCCAGCAGTTACTCGACGACAGGGGGTCAGCCCCAGCATTTT.

This clone was detected only once. The chain combines TRBV5-4 with TRBJ1-2; perhaps TRBD1 as D (6 bases). Trimming took off 0 bases at V and 0 bases at J, with 15 bases between the two ends. CDR3 length: 17 residues. CDR1 and CDR2 from the germline V gene are SGHNT and YYREEE (reference sequence). The CDR3 loop reads CASSLGGHNTANYGYTF. The CDR3, as DNA: TGTGCCAGCAGCTTGGGGGGGCATAATACAGCTAACTATGGCTACACCTTC.

Concerning this clone itself: This sample also contains other DNA sequences that code for the same CDR3. The V gene is TRBV6-1, the J gene TRBJ2-7; the D is unclear. The CDR3 sequence is 14 residues long. The germline V gene has CDR1 MNHNS and CDR2 SASEGT. Trimming took 3 bases from V and 0 from J, leaving 9 bases between them. The CDR3 reads CASSEGLASYEQYF. CDR3 coding DNA: TGTGCCAGCAGTGAGGGCCTTGCCTCCTACGAGCAGTACTTC.